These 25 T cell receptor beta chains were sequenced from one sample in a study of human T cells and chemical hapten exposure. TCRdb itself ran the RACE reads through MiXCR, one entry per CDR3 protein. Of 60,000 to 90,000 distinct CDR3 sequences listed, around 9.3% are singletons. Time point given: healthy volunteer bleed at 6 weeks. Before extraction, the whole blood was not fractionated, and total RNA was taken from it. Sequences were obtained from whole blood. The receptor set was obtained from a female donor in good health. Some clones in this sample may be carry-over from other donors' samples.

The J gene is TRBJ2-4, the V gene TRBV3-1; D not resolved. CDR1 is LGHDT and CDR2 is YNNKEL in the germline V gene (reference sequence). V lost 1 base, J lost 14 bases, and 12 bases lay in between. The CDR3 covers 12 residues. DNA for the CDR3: TGTGCCAGCAGCCAAGGATGGGATCCGAAGTACTTC. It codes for CASSQGWDPKYF.

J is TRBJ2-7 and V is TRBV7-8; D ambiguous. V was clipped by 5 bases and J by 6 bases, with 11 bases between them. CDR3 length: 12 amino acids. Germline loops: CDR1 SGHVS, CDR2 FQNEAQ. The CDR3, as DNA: TGTGCCAGCAGCCCCGGGCCGCGCGAGCAGTACTTC. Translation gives CASSPGPREQYF.

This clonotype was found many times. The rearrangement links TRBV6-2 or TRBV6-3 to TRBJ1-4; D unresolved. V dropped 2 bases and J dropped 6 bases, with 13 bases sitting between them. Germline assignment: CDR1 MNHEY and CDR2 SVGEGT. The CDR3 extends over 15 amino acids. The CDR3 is CASSYVTGRYEKLFF. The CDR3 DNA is TGTGCCAGCAGTTACGTCACCGGGCGCTATGAAAAACTGTTTTTT.

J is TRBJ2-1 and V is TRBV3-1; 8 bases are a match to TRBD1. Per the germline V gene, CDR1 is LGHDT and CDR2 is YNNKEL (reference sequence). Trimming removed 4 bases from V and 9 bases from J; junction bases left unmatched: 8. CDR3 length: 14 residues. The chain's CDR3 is CASSPRQGQGEQFF. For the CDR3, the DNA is TGTGCCAGCAGCCCCAGACAGGGGCAGGGTGAGCAGTTCTTC.

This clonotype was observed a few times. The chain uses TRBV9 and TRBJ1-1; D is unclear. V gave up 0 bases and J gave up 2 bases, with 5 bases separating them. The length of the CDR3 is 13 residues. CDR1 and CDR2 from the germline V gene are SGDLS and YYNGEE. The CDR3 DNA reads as TGTGCCAGCAGCGTAGACTTTAACACTGAAGCTTTCTTT. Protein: CASSVDFNTEAFF.

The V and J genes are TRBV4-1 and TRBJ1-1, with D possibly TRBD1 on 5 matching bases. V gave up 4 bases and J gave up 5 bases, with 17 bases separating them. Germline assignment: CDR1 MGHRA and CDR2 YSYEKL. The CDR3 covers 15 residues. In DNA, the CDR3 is TGCGCCAGCAGCCCCGAGGGCAGGGAAGGAACTGAAGCTTTCTTT. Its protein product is CASSPEGREGTEAFF.

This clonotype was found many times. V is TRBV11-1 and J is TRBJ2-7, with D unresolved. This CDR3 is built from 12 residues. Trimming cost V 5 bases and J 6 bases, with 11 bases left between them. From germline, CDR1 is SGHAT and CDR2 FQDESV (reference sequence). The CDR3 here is CASSPMGGEQYF. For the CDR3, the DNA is TGTGCCAGCAGCCCGATGGGCGGCGAGCAGTACTTC.

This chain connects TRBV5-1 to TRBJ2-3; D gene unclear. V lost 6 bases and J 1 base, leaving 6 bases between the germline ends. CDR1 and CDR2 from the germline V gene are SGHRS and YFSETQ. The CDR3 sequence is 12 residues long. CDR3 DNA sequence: TGCGCCAGCAATGGGGGCACAGATACGCAGTATTTT. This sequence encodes CASNGGTDTQYF.

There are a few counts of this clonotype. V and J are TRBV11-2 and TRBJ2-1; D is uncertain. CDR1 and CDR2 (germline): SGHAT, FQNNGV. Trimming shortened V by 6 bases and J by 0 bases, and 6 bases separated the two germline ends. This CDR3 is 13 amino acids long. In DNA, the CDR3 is TGTGCCAGCAGACTGGGCTCCTACAATGAGCAGTTCTTC. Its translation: CASRLGSYNEQFF.

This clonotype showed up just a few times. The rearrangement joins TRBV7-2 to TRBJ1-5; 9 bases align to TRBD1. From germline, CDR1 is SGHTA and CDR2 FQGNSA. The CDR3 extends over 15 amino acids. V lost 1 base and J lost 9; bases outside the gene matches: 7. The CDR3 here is CASSLEDRGVWPQHF. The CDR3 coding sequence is TGTGCCAGCAGCTTAGAGGACAGGGGTGTTTGGCCCCAGCATTTT.

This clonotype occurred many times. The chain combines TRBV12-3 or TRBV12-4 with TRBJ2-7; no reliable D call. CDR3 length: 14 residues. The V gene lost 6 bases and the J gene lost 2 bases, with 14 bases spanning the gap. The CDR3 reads CASSRRWPTYEQYF. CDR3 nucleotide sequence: TGTGCCAGCAGCCGCCGGTGGCCTACCTACGAGCAGTACTTC.

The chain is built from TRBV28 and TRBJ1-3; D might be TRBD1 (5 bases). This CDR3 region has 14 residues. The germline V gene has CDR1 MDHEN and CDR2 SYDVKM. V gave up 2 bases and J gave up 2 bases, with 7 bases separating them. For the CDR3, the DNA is TGTGCCAGCAGTTTAAGGGGTGCTGGAAACACCATATATTTT. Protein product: CASSLRGAGNTIYF.

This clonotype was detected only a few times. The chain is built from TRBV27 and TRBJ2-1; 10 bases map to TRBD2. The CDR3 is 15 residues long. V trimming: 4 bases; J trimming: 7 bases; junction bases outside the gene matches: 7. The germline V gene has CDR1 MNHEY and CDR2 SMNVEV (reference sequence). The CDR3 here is CASSYIAGGLNEQFF. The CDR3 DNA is TGTGCCAGCAGTTATATAGCGGGGGGCTTGAATGAGCAGTTCTTC.

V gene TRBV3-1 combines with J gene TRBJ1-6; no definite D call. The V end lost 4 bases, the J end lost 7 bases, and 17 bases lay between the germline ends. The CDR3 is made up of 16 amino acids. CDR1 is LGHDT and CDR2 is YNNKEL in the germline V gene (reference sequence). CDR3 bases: TGTGCCAGCAGCCCCCCCAGCGGGTCCCCCAATTCACCCCTCCACTTT. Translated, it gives CASSPPSGSPNSPLHF. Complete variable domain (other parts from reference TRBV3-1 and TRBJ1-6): DTAVSQTPKYLVTQMGNDKSIKCEQNLGHDTMYWYKQDSKKFLKIMFSYNNKELIINETVPNRFSPKSPDKAHLNLHINSLELGDSAVYFCASSPPSGSPNSPLHFGNGTRLTVT.

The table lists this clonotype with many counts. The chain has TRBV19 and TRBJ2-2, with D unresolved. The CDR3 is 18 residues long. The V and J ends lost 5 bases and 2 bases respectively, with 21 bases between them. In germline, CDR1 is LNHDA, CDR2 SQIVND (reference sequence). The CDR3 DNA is TGTGCCAGTAGTCGCCACCAAGGATGGCTGGTCAACACCGGGGAGCTGTTTTTT. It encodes CASSRHQGWLVNTGELFF.

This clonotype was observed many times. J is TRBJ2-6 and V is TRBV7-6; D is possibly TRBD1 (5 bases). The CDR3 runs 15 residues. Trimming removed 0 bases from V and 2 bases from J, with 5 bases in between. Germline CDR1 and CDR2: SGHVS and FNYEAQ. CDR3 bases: TGTGCCAGCAGCTTAGCAGGGGCTGGGGCCAACGTCCTGACTTTC. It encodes CASSLAGAGANVLTF.

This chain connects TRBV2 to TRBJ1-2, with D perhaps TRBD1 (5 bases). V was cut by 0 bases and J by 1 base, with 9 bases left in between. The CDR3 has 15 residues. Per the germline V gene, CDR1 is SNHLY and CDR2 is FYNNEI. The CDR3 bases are TGTGCCAGCAGTGAAGCGGGACGGATTAACTATGGCTACACCTTC. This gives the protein CASSEAGRINYGYTF.

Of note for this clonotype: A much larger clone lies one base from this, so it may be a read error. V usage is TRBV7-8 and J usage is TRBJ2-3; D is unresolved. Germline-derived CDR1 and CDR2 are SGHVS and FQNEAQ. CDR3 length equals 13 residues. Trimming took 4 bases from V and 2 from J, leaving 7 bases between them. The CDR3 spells CASSCKYTDTQYF. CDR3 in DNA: TGTGCCAGCAGCTGCAAGTACACAGATACGCAGTATTTT.

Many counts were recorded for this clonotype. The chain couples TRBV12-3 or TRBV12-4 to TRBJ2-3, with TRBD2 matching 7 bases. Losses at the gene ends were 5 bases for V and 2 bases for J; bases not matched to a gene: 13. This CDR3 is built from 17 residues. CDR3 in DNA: TGTGCCAGCAGTAGTCCCCTCGGTGGGGACTACACAGATACGCAGTATTTT. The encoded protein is CASSSPLGGDYTDTQYF.

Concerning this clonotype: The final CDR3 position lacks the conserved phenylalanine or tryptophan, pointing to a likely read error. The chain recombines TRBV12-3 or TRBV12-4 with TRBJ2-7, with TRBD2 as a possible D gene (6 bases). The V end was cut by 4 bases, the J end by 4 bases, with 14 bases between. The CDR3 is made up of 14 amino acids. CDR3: CASSSAESGYEQYS. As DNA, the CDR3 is TGTGCCAGCAGTTCAGCCGAGAGCGGGTACGAGCAGTACTCC.

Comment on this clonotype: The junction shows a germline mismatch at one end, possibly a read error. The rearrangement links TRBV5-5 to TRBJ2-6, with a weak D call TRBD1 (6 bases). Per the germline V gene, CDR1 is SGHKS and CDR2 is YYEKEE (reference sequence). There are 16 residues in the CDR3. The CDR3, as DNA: TGTGCCAGCAGATTGGATGCTGAGGGGGAGGCCAACGTCCTGACTTTC. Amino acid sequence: CASRLDAEGEANVLTF. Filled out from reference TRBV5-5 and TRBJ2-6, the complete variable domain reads DAGVTQSPTHLIKTRGQQVTLRCSPISGHKSVSWYQQVLGQGPQFIFQYYEKEERGRGNFPDRFSARQFPNYSSELNVNALLLGDSALYLCASRLDAEGEANVLTFGAGSRLTVL.

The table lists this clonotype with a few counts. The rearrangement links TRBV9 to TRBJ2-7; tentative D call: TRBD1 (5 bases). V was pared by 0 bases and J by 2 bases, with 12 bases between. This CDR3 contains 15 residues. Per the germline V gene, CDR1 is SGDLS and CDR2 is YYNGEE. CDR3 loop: CASSVGGAGPYEQYF. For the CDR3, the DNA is TGTGCCAGCAGCGTAGGGGGCGCCGGACCCTACGAGCAGTACTTC. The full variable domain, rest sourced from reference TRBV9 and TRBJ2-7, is DSGVTQTPKHLITATGQRVTLRCSPRSGDLSVYWYQQSLDQGLQFLIQYYNGEERAKGNILERFSAQQFPDLHSELNLSSLELGDSALYFCASSVGGAGPYEQYFGPGTRLTVT.

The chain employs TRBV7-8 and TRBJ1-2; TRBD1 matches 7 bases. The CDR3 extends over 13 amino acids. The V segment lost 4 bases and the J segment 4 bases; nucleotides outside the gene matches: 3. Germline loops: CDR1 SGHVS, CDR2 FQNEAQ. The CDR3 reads CASSSRTGYGYTF. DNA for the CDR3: TGTGCCAGCAGCTCGAGGACAGGCTATGGCTACACCTTC.

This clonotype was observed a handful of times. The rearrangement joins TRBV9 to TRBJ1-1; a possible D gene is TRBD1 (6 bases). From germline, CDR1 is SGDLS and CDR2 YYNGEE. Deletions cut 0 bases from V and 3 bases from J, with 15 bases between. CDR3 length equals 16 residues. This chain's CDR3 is CASSVAGAAGYTEAFF. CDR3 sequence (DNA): TGTGCCAGCAGCGTAGCGGGGGCAGCTGGGTACACTGAAGCTTTCTTT.

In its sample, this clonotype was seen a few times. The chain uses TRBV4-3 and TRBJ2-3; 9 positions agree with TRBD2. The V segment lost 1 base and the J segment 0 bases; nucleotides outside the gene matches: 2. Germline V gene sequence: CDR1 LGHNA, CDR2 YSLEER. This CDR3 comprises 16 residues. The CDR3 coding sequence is TGCGCCAGCAGCCAAGGTAGCGGGGGTAGCACAGATACGCAGTATTTT. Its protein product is CASSQGSGGSTDTQYF.